The 6 T cell receptor beta chains below come from one sample, sequenced in a study of blood T cell repertoires in COVID-19. Clones were sequenced by immunoSEQ multiplex PCR, and TCRdb holds only the in-frame ones, with some missing. This sample has tens of thousands of clones; 88% occur once, and the top ten carry about 1.3%. Sample: peripheral blood. The receptors come from a human donor in a cohort sampled during active COVID-19.

The CDR3 DNA follows: TGTGCCAGCAGCTTAGTTCAGGGGCCAGGCGGGGAGCTGTTTTTT. Protein sequence: CASSLVQGPGGELFF. V gene TRBV11-3 combines with J gene TRBJ2-2; tentative D call: TRBD1 (6 bases). Looked up from germline, CDR1 is SGHNT and CDR2 is YENEEA. V lost 1 base, J lost 7 bases, and 13 bases lay in between. The CDR3 is 15 amino acids.

The chain uses TRBV10-2 and TRBJ2-1; 13 bases agree with TRBD2. V lost 6 bases to trimming and J lost 7 bases; unmatched junction nucleotides: 6. There are 15 residues in the CDR3. From germline, CDR1 is WSHSY and CDR2 SAAADI. The CDR3: CASRTGLAGANEQFF. Written as DNA, the CDR3 is TGCGCCAGCAGAACAGGACTAGCGGGAGCGAATGAGCAGTTCTTC.

The chain combines TRBV7-9 with TRBJ2-1; the match to TRBD2 covers 12 bases. The germline V gene encodes CDR1 SEHNR and CDR2 FQNEAQ (reference sequence). J was trimmed by 7 bases and V by 1 base; bases with no gene match: 2. This CDR3 contains 15 residues. The CDR3 loop reads CASSLVGTSGNEQFF. DNA of the CDR3: TGTGCCAGCAGCTTAGTGGGGACTAGCGGGAATGAGCAGTTCTTC.

This clone was recorded only once. The chain joins TRBV29-1 to TRBJ2-3, with 7 bases lining up with TRBD2. CDR1 and CDR2 (germline): SQVTM, ANQGSEA. The CDR3 extends over 13 amino acids. After removal of 8 bases from V and 0 bases from J, the junction contained 5 bases not matched to a gene. CDR3 nucleotide sequence: TGCAGCTTTTTAGCGGGTAGCACAGATACGCAGTATTTT. Residues: CSFLAGSTDTQYF.

The genes are TRBV18 and TRBJ2-7, with 10 bases aligning to TRBD2. Trimming removed 2 bases from V and 2 bases from J; junction bases left unmatched: 6. Per the germline V gene, CDR1 is KGHSH and CDR2 is LQKENI. The CDR3 runs 16 residues. The CDR3 loop reads CASSPGAAGGPYEQYF. In nucleotides, the CDR3 is TGTGCCAGCTCACCAGGGGCAGCGGGAGGGCCCTACGAGCAGTACTTC. Based on the CDR3 plus reference TRBV18 and TRBJ2-7, the full variable domain is NAGVMQNPRHLVRRRGQEARLRCSPMKGHSHVYWYRQLPEEGLKFMVYLQKENIIDESGMPKERFSAEFPKEGPSILRIQQVVRGDSAAYFCASSPGAAGGPYEQYFGPGTRLTVT.

This clone showed up just once. The chain is built from TRBV10-3 and TRBJ2-3, with TRBD2 as a possible D gene (6 bases). V gave up 6 bases and J gave up 5 bases, with 15 bases separating them. Germline V CDR1 and CDR2: ENHRY, SYGVKD. The CDR3 extends over 14 amino acids. CDR3 sequence: CAIRGDRGRDTQYF. The CDR3 DNA follows: TGTGCCATCAGAGGGGACCGGGGGAGAGATACGCAGTATTTT.